The 29 T cell receptor beta chains below all came from one sample that was sequenced in a study of shared clonotypes between healthy human individuals. Sequencing was performed with immunoSEQ multiplex PCR; in TCRdb, only in-frame clones are kept and a portion is missing. The sample lists over 2 million clones, about 95% occurring once. CD8 cells regarded as naive lacked CD45RO, were positively chosen for CCR7, and omitted terminally differentiated effector memory CD45RA+ cells. Sequenced material: naive CD8+ T cells sorted from blood. The receptor set was obtained from a man aged 18 to 29 in good health.

The chain uses TRBV7-2 and TRBJ1-3; D may be TRBD1 (6 bases). Trimming left V 5 bases short and J 7 bases short, with 18 bases between. CDR1 is SGHTA, CDR2 FQGNSA, per germline. This CDR3 contains 15 residues. The CDR3 loop reads CASSPEGWGPNTIYF. CDR3 bases: TGTGCCAGCAGCCCCGAAGGCTGGGGGCCTAACACCATATATTTT.

A note on this clone: Different DNA sequences within this sample yield the same CDR3. The chain employs TRBV9 and TRBJ2-1, with D perhaps TRBD1 (6 bases). The V gene lost 0 bases and the J gene lost 0 bases, with 10 bases spanning the gap. CDR1 is SGDLS, CDR2 YYNGEE, per germline. The CDR3 length is 16 residues. The CDR3 sequence: CASSVEGDLSYNEQFF. CDR3 in DNA: TGTGCCAGCAGCGTAGAGGGGGACCTCTCCTACAATGAGCAGTTCTTC.

Concerning this clone: At the DNA level, this CDR3 is encoded by other sequences in the same sample as well. The chain uses TRBV4-1 and TRBJ1-3, with TRBD1 identical over 8 bases. The CDR3 totals 15 residues. Germline trimming cut 4 bases from V and 1 base from J; bases unmatched to any gene: 3. Germline V gene data show CDR1 as MGHRA and CDR2 as YSYEKL. The DNA for the CDR3 is TGCGCCAGCAGCCCAGGACAGGGTTCTGGAAACACCATATATTTT. Translating gives CASSPGQGSGNTIYF.

The chain couples TRBV5-6 to TRBJ2-1, with D possibly being TRBD2 (5 bases). V shed 5 bases and J shed 14 bases, with 14 bases lying between them. Germline assignment: CDR1 SGHDT and CDR2 YYEEEE. This CDR3 spans 11 amino acids. The CDR3 DNA reads as TGTGCCAGCAGGGCCGGGATCACGGAGTTCTTC. Translation gives CASRAGITEFF.

The chain recombines TRBV19 with TRBJ1-1; the D gene is possibly TRBD1 (5 bases). Germline V gene lookup returns CDR1 LNHDA and CDR2 SQIVND (reference sequence). V lost 5 bases and J 2 bases, leaving 9 bases between the germline ends. The CDR3 is 13 amino acids. The DNA of the CDR3 is TGTGCCAGTAGTCCTTGGGACAACACTGAAGCTTTCTTT. Protein product: CASSPWDNTEAFF.

V gene TRBV5-8 combines with J gene TRBJ2-2; possibly TRBD1 for D (5 bases). Germline loops: CDR1 SGHTS, CDR2 YDEGEE. With 2 bases removed from V and 5 bases from J, the gap between germline ends came to 7 bases. The CDR3 length is 13 residues. DNA for the CDR3: TGTGCCAGCAGCTTTAGGGGAACCGGGGAGCTGTTTTTT. This sequence encodes CASSFRGTGELFF.

This clone was counted a single time. The chain combines TRBV6-1 with TRBJ2-1; 7 bases line up with TRBD2. The CDR3 has 18 residues. CDR1 and CDR2 from the germline V gene are MNHNS and SASEGT. V trimming: 4 bases; J trimming: 2 bases; junction bases outside the gene matches: 14. Written as DNA, the CDR3 is TGTGCCAGCAGTGTGTTGGGCCCCCGGGACTACACCTACAATGAGCAGTTCTTC. Translating gives CASSVLGPRDYTYNEQFF.

This rearrangement joins TRBV7-8 to TRBJ1-1; D possibly corresponds to TRBD1 (5 bases). The V gene lost 5 bases and the J gene lost 5 bases, with 18 bases spanning the gap. The CDR3 contains 15 residues. Per the germline V gene, CDR1 is SGHVS and CDR2 is FQNEAQ. This CDR3 is CASSGRGAPGTEAFF. In DNA, the CDR3 is TGTGCCAGCAGCGGCCGCGGGGCCCCGGGGACTGAAGCTTTCTTT.

The chain is built from TRBV7-8 and TRBJ1-5; D is unclear. The V gene's germline CDR1 is SGHVS and CDR2 FQNEAQ. The V gene lost 5 bases and the J gene lost 2 bases, with 13 bases spanning the gap. This CDR3 is built from 15 residues. CDR3 sequence (DNA): TGTGCCAGCAGCCCTCTGGACGGGGGCAATCAGCCCCAGCATTTT. It specifies CASSPLDGGNQPQHF.

The rearrangement uses TRBV5-6 and TRBJ2-1; the D is unclear. V shed 3 bases and J shed 9 bases, with 10 bases lying between them. CDR1 is SGHDT, CDR2 YYEEEE, per germline. The CDR3 contains 12 residues. For the CDR3, the DNA is TGTGCCAGCAGCTGGCCGGAAGGTGAGCAGTTCTTC. Translating gives CASSWPEGEQFF.

This CDR3 is CASSLGPTVEAFF. For the CDR3, the DNA is TGTGCCAGCAGCTTGGGACCGACAGTCGAAGCTTTCTTT. The rearrangement links TRBV7-8 to TRBJ1-1; D may be TRBD1 (5 bases). The CDR3 contains 13 residues. Trimming pared 3 bases from V and 8 bases from J, leaving 13 bases between. Germline CDR1 reads SGHVS; CDR2 reads FQNEAQ.

This clone was detected only once. The chain carries TRBV11-2 and TRBJ2-7; TRBD1 aligns across 9 bases. The CDR3 sequence is 15 residues long. Germline trimming cut 3 bases from V and 4 bases from J; bases unmatched to any gene: 7. Germline CDR1 and CDR2: SGHAT and FQNNGV. The CDR3 DNA reads as TGTGCCAGCAGCTTCGGACAGGGGAAGGGGTACGAGCAGTACTTC. Translated, it gives CASSFGQGKGYEQYF.

The chain joins TRBV27 to TRBJ1-4; D is undetermined. CDR1 is MNHEY, CDR2 SMNVEV, per germline (reference sequence). V shed 5 bases and J shed 8 bases, with 15 bases lying between them. This CDR3 is built from 14 residues. The CDR3 DNA reads TGTGCCAGCAGTCCTTGGACGCAAGGGGAAAAACTGTTTTTT. Translation: CASSPWTQGEKLFF.

This clone was observed once. V and J are TRBV7-9 and TRBJ2-7, with 7 bases lining up with TRBD1. J gave up 3 bases and V 8 bases, and 7 bases lay outside the gene matches. CDR1 and CDR2 from the germline V gene are SEHNR and FQNEAQ (reference sequence). The CDR3 consists of 13 residues. The CDR3 spells CASQGDGIYEQYF. CDR3 nucleotide sequence: TGTGCCAGCCAGGGGGACGGAATCTACGAGCAGTACTTC.

This sequence joins TRBV5-4 and TRBJ2-5, with D maybe TRBD2 (6 bases). The germline V gene encodes CDR1 SGHNT and CDR2 YYREEE (reference sequence). Trimming shortened V by 7 bases and J by 3 bases, and 16 bases separated the two germline ends. The CDR3 is made up of 14 amino acids. The chain's CDR3 is CASSGGGDEETQYF. The CDR3 nucleotides are TGTGCCAGCTCCGGAGGAGGGGACGAAGAGACCCAGTACTTC. Variable domain in full (rest from reference TRBV5-4 and TRBJ2-5): ETGVTQSPTHLIKTRGQQVTLRCSSQSGHNTVSWYQQALGQGPQFIFQYYREEENGRGNFPPRFSGLQFPNYSSELNVNALELDDSALYLCASSGGGDEETQYFGPGTRLLVL.

The V and J genes are TRBV7-9 and TRBJ2-2; 11 bases fit TRBD2. The CDR3 spans 16 residues. V gave up 5 bases and J gave up 4 bases; unmatched junction bases: 6. Germline-derived CDR1 and CDR2 are SEHNR and FQNEAQ (reference sequence). CDR3 nucleotides: TGTGCCAGCAGCGCCCCTAGCGGGGGGTCCACCGGGGAGCTGTTTTTT. This translates into CASSAPSGGSTGELFF.

Remarks on this clone: The sample holds other DNA sequences that translate to the same CDR3. The genes are TRBV10-2 and TRBJ2-7; TRBD2 is a possible D gene (5 bases). V dropped 6 bases and J dropped 3 bases, with 9 bases sitting between them. The CDR3 has 12 residues. Germline V CDR1 and CDR2: WSHSY, SAAADI. The CDR3: CASSGVSYEQYF. In nucleotides, the CDR3 is TGCGCCAGCAGCGGGGTTAGCTACGAGCAGTACTTC.

This rearrangement joins TRBV5-1 to TRBJ1-1, with D hard to call. Germline values: CDR1 SGHRS, CDR2 YFSETQ. The CDR3 extends over 14 amino acids. The V end was cut by 0 bases, the J end by 0 bases, with 6 bases between. CDR3 in DNA: TGCGCCAGCAGCTTGGAACATATGAACACTGAAGCTTTCTTT. This gives the protein CASSLEHMNTEAFF.

The genes are TRBV19 and TRBJ1-1, with D unresolved. V lost 1 base, J lost 8 bases, and 8 bases lay in between. The length of the CDR3 is 12 residues. Germline V lookup: CDR1 LNHDA, CDR2 SQIVND (reference sequence). CDR3 region: CASSIVGVEAFF. Here the CDR3 DNA reads TGTGCCAGTAGTATAGTCGGGGTCGAAGCTTTCTTT.

This chain connects TRBV5-6 to TRBJ2-2; D may be TRBD1 (6 bases). Trimming shortened V by 0 bases and J by 1 base, and 16 bases separated the two germline ends. The CDR3 sequence is 18 residues long. In germline, CDR1 is SGHDT, CDR2 YYEEEE. CDR3 region: CASSLALTGLMNTGELFF. The CDR3, as DNA: TGTGCCAGCAGCTTGGCCCTCACAGGGCTGATGAACACCGGGGAGCTGTTTTTT.

The CDR3 here is CASTFGSNQPQHF. The CDR3 nucleotides are TGTGCCTCTACCTTCGGGAGCAATCAGCCCCAGCATTTT. J is TRBJ1-5 and V is TRBV28; D gene uncertain. V lost 11 bases to trimming and J lost 1 base, with 12 bases between them. From germline, CDR1 is MDHEN and CDR2 SYDVKM. The CDR3 has 13 amino acids.

This clone was picked up one time. Other DNA sequences in the sample encode the same CDR3. This chain connects TRBV5-6 to TRBJ2-5; D may correspond to TRBD1 or TRBD2 (6 bases each). Trimming stripped 4 bases from V and 5 bases from J, with 18 bases between. CDR3 length: 15 amino acids. CDR1 is SGHDT, CDR2 YYEEEE, per germline. The CDR3 is CASSLAAGGPETQYF. The CDR3 DNA follows: TGTGCCAGCAGCCTGGCTGCTGGGGGGCCGGAGACCCAGTACTTC.

J is TRBJ1-2 and V is TRBV29-1; possibly TRBD1 for D (6 bases). Trimming left V 0 bases short and J 7 bases short, with 15 bases between. Germline CDR1 SQVTM, CDR2 ANQGSEA. The CDR3 has 14 residues. This chain's CDR3 is CSVEDRGGAGGYTF. DNA for the CDR3: TGCAGCGTTGAAGATCGCGGGGGCGCCGGTGGCTACACCTTC.

The V call is TRBV4-3, the J call TRBJ2-1, with D perhaps matching TRBD1 (6 bases). The CDR3 has 16 residues. The V and J ends lost 0 bases and 0 bases respectively, with 9 bases between them. The germline V gene encodes CDR1 LGHNA and CDR2 YSLEER. In DNA, the CDR3 is TGCGCCAGCAGCCAAGAACAGGGCGACTCCTACAATGAGCAGTTCTTC. Its translation: CASSQEQGDSYNEQFF.

In regard to this clone: A much larger clone sits a single nucleotide away, making a read error possible. The sample holds other DNA sequences that translate to the same CDR3. The chain uses TRBV30 and TRBJ1-1, with D maybe TRBD1 (5 bases). Germline CDR1 reads GTSNPN; CDR2 reads SVGIG (reference sequence). This CDR3 comprises 13 residues. CDR3 sequence (DNA): TGTGCCTGGAGTGTTGGGGGGAACACCGAAGCTTTCTTT. This encodes CAWSVGGNTEAFF.

The chain has TRBV6-5 and TRBJ1-1; tentative D call: TRBD1 (5 bases). Germline lookup yields CDR1 MNHEY and CDR2 SVGAGI. Trimming stripped 6 bases from V and 4 bases from J, with 18 bases between. The CDR3 is 15 residues long. The CDR3 is CASSLIGEGRTEAFF. The DNA for the CDR3 is TGTGCCAGCAGCCTAATTGGGGAGGGACGCACTGAAGCTTTCTTT.

This clone showed up just once. The chain uses TRBV4-2 and TRBJ2-3; 10 bases are a match to TRBD2. Germline CDR1 LGHNA, CDR2 YNFKEQ. This CDR3 has 16 amino acids. V was clipped by 4 bases and J by 2 bases; unmatched bases: 6. CDR3 sequence reads: CASSPQRGGPTDTQYF. The CDR3 region has the DNA TGTGCCAGCAGCCCGCAGCGGGGGGGCCCCACAGATACGCAGTATTTT.

The rearrangement joins TRBV11-2 to TRBJ2-3; possible D gene TRBD2, 5 bases. CDR3 length: 16 amino acids. CDR1 and CDR2 (germline): SGHAT, FQNNGV. V lost 2 bases, J lost 4 bases, and 16 bases lay in between. The CDR3 bases are TGTGCCAGCAGCTTAACGAGCGGCCTCGGGGCAGATACGCAGTATTTT. Translation: CASSLTSGLGADTQYF.

The rearrangement joins TRBV6-5 to TRBJ2-7; possibly TRBD1 for D (5 bases). The CDR3 runs 13 residues. The V gene's germline CDR1 is MNHEY and CDR2 SVGAGI. The germline V and J ends were trimmed by 0 bases and 9 bases, with 12 bases remaining between them. DNA for the CDR3: TGTGCCAGCAGTTACTCTGGCAGGGCAGGGCAGTACTTC. It codes for CASSYSGRAGQYF.